Here is one T cell receptor (beta chain) with its context. Germline CDR1 and CDR2: MNHEY and SMNVEV (reference sequence). V shed 4 bases and J shed 7 bases, with 17 bases lying between them. The CDR3 is 15 amino acids. Authors' analysis steps: Estimated nucleated cell counts came from reference gene primer amplification. This table comes from immunoSEQ multiplex PCR, and its TCRdb copy is limited to in-frame clones, with some not included. Clone size and V and J calls were adopted from that table, with D and trimming inferred from the DNA. The sample has about 75,000 clones, over 65% seen once. This entry comes from a study of blood T cell repertoires in COVID-19. In the study overall: COVID-19 samples from acute and convalescent phases originated in the United States, Italy and Spain. From T cells, B-cell-depleted T cells, or PBMCs came the material, which was cDNA or gDNA.

The source of this sequence is a human donor with acute or convalescent COVID-19. The donor label of this sample is uncertain. The sequenced sample was peripheral blood. The J gene is TRBJ2-1, the V gene TRBV27; D may be TRBD1 (5 bases). This CDR3 is CASSSQGRRVNEQFF. The CDR3 nucleotides read TGTGCCAGCAGTTCTCAGGGTCGAAGAGTGAATGAGCAGTTCTTC.